This TCR beta chain originates from a study of T-cell reconstitution after alpha-beta-depleted transplantation in children. Preparation of the TCRbeta library was carried out with unique molecular identifiers. TCRdb analysed the PCR reads with MiXCR anew, one entry per CDR3 protein. Of about 540,000 distinct CDR3 sequences in the sample, around 20% are singletons; the top ten hold about 3.1%. This clonotype was seen a handful of times. The TCR comes from a human donor who donated a stem cell graft to a child with acute lymphoblastic leukemia. Sequences were derived from PBMCs from the stem cell graft donor, sampled from the stem cell graft.

DNA of the CDR3: TGTGCCAGCAGTTACTCCGTGGTAGCCCAAACTGAAGCTTTCTTT. It codes for CASSYSVVAQTEAFF. This chain links TRBV6-5 with TRBJ1-1, with D uncertain. The CDR3 loop spans 15 amino acids. Germline lookup yields CDR1 MNHEY and CDR2 SVGAGI. Trimming stripped 0 bases from V and 5 bases from J, with 13 bases between.